The rows below give T cell receptor beta chains drawn from one sample of a study of cytomegalovirus exposure and HLA in healthy donors. Clones were read by immunoSEQ multiplex PCR, and TCRdb kept only the in-frame ones, dropping some. The table includes 100,000 to 150,000 clones, 60% to 80% detected once. The material sequenced was PBMCs. These receptor sequences come from a female donor in good health and CMV-seronegative. The conserved cysteine and the conserved F or W are not part of the CDR3 here. The size entry is marked missing in some rows and otherwise reads once, few, many or a size class.

size | V | length | CDR3
once | TRBV6-5 | 12 | ASSRGNPSYEQY
- | TRBV19 | 14 | ASKVTGTSSYNERF
- | TRBV4-2 | 14 | ASSQDGGGTNEKLF
- | TRBV4-2 | 14 | ASSQEITRVNNEQF
once | TRBV30 | 15 | AWSKRPGQGAAGELF
- | TRBV23-1 | 15 | ASSKSQVRGGSQPQH
- | TRBV9 | 20 | ASSVVILGTGQMLGLNTEAF
- | TRBV5-1 | 14 | ASSLALAGGGNTIY
- | TRBV5-1 | 15 | ASSLADRTSGIYEQY
- | TRBV7-9 | 14 | SSSLGTGNSNQPQH